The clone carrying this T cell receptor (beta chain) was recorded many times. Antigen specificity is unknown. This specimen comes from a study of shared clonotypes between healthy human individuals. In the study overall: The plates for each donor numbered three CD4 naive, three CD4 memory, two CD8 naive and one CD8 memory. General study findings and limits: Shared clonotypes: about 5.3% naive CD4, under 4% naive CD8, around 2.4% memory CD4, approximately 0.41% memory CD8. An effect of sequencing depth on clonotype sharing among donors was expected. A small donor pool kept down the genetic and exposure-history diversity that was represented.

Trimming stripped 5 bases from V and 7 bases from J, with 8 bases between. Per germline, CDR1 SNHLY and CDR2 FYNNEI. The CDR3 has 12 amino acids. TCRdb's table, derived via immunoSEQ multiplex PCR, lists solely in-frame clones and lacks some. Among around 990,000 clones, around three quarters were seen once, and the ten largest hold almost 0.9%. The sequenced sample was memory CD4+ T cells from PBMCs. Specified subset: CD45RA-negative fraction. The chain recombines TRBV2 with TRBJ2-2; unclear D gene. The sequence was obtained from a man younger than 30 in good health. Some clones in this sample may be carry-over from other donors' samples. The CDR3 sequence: CASSKSVGELFF. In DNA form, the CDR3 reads TGTGCCAGCAGTAAGTCGGTCGGGGAGCTGTTTTTT.